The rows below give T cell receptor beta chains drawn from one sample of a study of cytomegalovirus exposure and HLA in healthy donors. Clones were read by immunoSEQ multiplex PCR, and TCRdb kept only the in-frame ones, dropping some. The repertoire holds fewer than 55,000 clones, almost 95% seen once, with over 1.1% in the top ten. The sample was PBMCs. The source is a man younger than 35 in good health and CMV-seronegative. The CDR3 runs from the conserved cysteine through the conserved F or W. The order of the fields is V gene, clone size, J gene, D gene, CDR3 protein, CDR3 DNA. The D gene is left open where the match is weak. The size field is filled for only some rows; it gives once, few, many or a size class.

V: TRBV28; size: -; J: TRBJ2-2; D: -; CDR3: CASSLGDTYTGELFF; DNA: TGTGCCAGCAGTTTGGGGGACACTTACACCGGGGAGCTGTTTTTT
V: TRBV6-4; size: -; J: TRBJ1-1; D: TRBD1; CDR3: CASSDSGQSEAFF; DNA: TGTGCCAGCAGTGACTCGGGACAGTCCGAAGCTTTCTTT
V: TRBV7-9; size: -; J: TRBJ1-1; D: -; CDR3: CASSQNSDTGEAFF; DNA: TGTGCCAGCAGCCAAAACAGTGACACCGGTGAAGCTTTCTTT
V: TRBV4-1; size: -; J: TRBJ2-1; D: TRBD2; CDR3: CASSEGLADSVPEQFF; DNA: TGCGCCAGCAGCGAAGGACTAGCGGATAGCGTTCCGGAGCAGTTCTTC
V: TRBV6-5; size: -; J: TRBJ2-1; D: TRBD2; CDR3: CASQTSGRSDEQFF; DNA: TGTGCCAGCCAGACTAGCGGGAGGTCCGATGAGCAGTTCTTC
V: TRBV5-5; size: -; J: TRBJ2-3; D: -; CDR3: CASSQRADGDTQYF; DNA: TGTGCCAGCAGCCAGAGGGCGGATGGGGATACGCAGTATTTT
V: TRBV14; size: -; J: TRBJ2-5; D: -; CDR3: CASSQDLTGTLYF; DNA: TGTGCCAGCAGCCAAGACCTAACAGGGACCTTGTACTTC
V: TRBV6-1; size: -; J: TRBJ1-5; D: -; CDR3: CASSEIQTQPQHF; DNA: TGTGCCAGCAGTGAAATACAAACTCAGCCCCAGCATTTT
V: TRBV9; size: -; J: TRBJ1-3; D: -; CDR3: CASSVDPSSGNTIYF; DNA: TGTGCCAGCAGCGTAGATCCGAGCTCTGGAAACACCATATATTTT
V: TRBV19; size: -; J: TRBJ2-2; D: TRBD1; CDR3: CASSTGTGTGELFF; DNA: TGTGCCAGTAGTACCGGGACAGGCACCGGGGAGCTGTTTTTT
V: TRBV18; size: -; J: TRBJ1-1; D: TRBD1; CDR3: CASSPTGADTEAFF; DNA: TGTGCCAGCTCTCCTACAGGGGCCGACACTGAAGCTTTCTTT
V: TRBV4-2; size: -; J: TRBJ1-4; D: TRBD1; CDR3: CASSARDRGEKLFF; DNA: TGTGCCAGCAGCGCCCGGGACAGGGGTGAAAAACTGTTTTTT
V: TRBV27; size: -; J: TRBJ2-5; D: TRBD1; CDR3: CASSFTGVETQYF; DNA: TGTGCCAGCAGTTTTACAGGGGTCGAGACCCAGTACTTC
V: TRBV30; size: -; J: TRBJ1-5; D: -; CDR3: CAWTPRGGQPQHF; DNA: TGTGCCTGGACCCCGCGGGGGGGTCAGCCCCAGCATTTT
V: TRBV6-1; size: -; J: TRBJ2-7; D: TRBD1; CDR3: CASSEAHQGVRFYEQYF; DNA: TGTGCCAGCAGTGAAGCGCACCAGGGGGTGCGATTCTACGAGCAGTACTTC
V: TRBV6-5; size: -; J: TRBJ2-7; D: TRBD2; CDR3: CASSYSGTSYEQYF; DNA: TGTGCCAGCAGTTACTCAGGGACTAGCTACGAGCAGTACTTC
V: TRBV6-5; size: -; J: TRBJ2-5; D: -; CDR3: CASSGKLQGGETQYF; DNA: TGTGCCAGCAGTGGAAAATTACAGGGCGGGGAGACCCAGTACTTC
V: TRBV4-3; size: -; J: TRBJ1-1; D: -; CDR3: CASSQDGGVGEAFF; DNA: TGCGCCAGCAGCCAAGATGGGGGCGTGGGGGAAGCTTTCTTT
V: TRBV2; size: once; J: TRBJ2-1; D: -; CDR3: CASSHRPGRSQEQFF; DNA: TGTGCCAGCAGCCACCGTCCGGGTCGCAGCCAGGAGCAGTTCTTC
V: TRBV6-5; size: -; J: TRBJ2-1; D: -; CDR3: CASSYSIVSEQFF; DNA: TGTGCCAGCAGTTACTCCATAGTTTCAGAGCAGTTCTTC
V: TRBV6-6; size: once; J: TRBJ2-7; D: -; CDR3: CASTRTAVSYEQYF; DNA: TGTGCCAGCACTAGGACAGCAGTCTCCTACGAGCAGTACTTC
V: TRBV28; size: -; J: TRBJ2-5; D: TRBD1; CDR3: CASSLFRDRVNGETQYF; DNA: TGTGCCAGCAGTTTATTTCGGGACAGGGTTAACGGGGAGACCCAGTACTTC
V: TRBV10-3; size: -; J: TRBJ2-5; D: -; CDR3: CAISEGLTDQETQYF; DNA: TGTGCCATCAGTGAAGGACTTACAGACCAAGAGACCCAGTACTTC
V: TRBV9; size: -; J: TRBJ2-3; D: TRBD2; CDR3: CASTAGVTADTQYF; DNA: TGTGCCAGCACAGCGGGAGTTACCGCAGATACGCAGTATTTT